A selection of T cell receptor beta chains follows, all from one sample in a study. TCRdb itself ran the RT-PCR reads through MiXCR, one entry per CDR3 protein. The profile shows 550,000 to 750,000 distinct CDR3 sequences, 14% of them singletons. Sequencing was carried out using memory CD4+ T cells from blood. The receptors originated from a female donor in good health, serving as a healthy control. The CDR3 runs from the conserved cysteine through the conserved F or W. D genes are given only for firm matches. Size is omitted from some rows. Given values are once, few, many or a class for expanded clones.

size,D,J,V,CDR3,DNA
few,TRBD2,TRBJ2-1,TRBV5-1,CASSLTSASDEQFF,TGCGCCAGCAGCTTGACTAGCGCGTCTGATGAGCAGTTCTTC
-,-,TRBJ2-5,TRBV24-1,CATSDPAAGGQVETQYF,TGTGCCACCAGTGATCCCGCCGCTGGGGGGCAGGTGGAGACCCAGTACTTC
-,-,TRBJ1-2,TRBV4-3,CASSPSFRDLDYGYTF,TGCGCCAGCAGCCCTTCTTTCCGGGACCTGGACTATGGCTACACCTTC
-,-,TRBJ2-7,TRBV7-2,CASSSQRRGSEQYF,TGTGCCAGCAGCTCCCAACGCAGGGGTAGCGAGCAGTACTTC
few,-,TRBJ2-2,TRBV27,CASGETVGRRELFF,TGTGCCAGCGGGGAAACTGTCGGCCGCAGGGAGCTGTTTTTT
many,TRBD1,TRBJ1-4,TRBV5-1,CASSKGTGGRIYGTNEKLFF,TGCGCCAGCAGCAAGGGGACAGGGGGTCGTATTTACGGAACTAATGAAAAACTGTTTTTT
few,-,TRBJ2-7,TRBV9,CASSVGTTSYEQYF,TGTGCCAGCAGCGTAGGGACTACCTCCTACGAGCAGTACTTC
once,TRBD2,TRBJ2-3,TRBV5-6,CASRRTSGISTDTQYF,TGTGCCAGCAGACGGACTAGCGGGATTAGCACAGATACGCAGTATTTT
many,-,TRBJ2-1,TRBV7-2,CASSPHQPGYNEQFF,TGTGCCAGCAGCCCCCATCAGCCCGGGTACAATGAGCAGTTCTTC
-,TRBD1,TRBJ2-3,TRBV7-9,CASSWGDRAITDTQYF,TGTGCCAGCAGCTGGGGGGACAGGGCTATCACAGATACGCAGTATTTT
few,-,TRBJ2-1,TRBV27,CASGALARHNEQFF,TGTGCCAGCGGAGCCCTCGCCAGACACAATGAGCAGTTCTTC
-,-,TRBJ1-5,TRBV9,CASSVDPNQPQHF,TGTGCCAGCAGCGTAGACCCCAATCAGCCCCAGCATTTT
many,-,TRBJ2-1,TRBV9,CASSVALGPNEQFF,TGTGCCAGCAGCGTAGCTTTAGGACCCAATGAGCAGTTCTTC
many,TRBD1,TRBJ2-1,TRBV27,CASTGQSTMMDEYNEQFF,TGTGCCAGCACGGGACAGAGTACAATGATGGATGAGTACAATGAGCAGTTCTTC
-,TRBD1,TRBJ1-1,TRBV28,CASSWASEGTGDFEAFF,TGTGCCAGCAGTTGGGCCTCGGAGGGGACAGGGGACTTTGAAGCTTTCTTT
few,-,TRBJ2-1,TRBV5-4,CASSLVQRTYNEQFF,TGTGCCAGCAGCCTGGTTCAAAGGACTTACAATGAGCAGTTCTTC
many,TRBD1,TRBJ2-1,TRBV15,CATSRQGAGYNEQFF,TGTGCCACCAGCCGACAGGGGGCGGGCTACAATGAGCAGTTCTTC
-,TRBD1,TRBJ2-2,TRBV10-3,CATNPGTGWAGELFF,TGTGCCACCAACCCCGGGACAGGTTGGGCCGGGGAGCTGTTTTTT
-,-,TRBJ1-1,TRBV4-3,CASSLQRYTEAFF,TGCGCCAGCAGCCTTCAGAGATACACTGAAGCTTTCTTT